The clone carrying this T cell receptor beta chain was detected once. These data are taken from a study of blood T cells in healthy people across ages. Trimming took off 0 bases at V and 5 bases at J, with 14 bases between the two ends. The CDR3 covers 16 residues. Then a second PCR, running roughly 7 to 11 cycles, was carried out with a sample-barcoded 5' primer and a J-beta primer mix. MiXCR, applied by TCRdb to the 5' RACE reads, yields one record per CDR3 protein. The table shows 650,000 to 800,000 distinct CDR3 sequences, with roughly 44% occurring only once. The people who gave samples were healthy Caucasians from Russia, aged roughly 6 to 90. Each donor supplied ten milliliters of peripheral blood. Isolation recovered at least 6 million PBMCs from every sample.

The TCR sequence derives from a man aged 55 to 70 in good health. The sample was blood. The rearrangement links TRBV12-3 or TRBV12-4 to TRBJ1-5; TRBD1 is a possible D gene (5 bases). In DNA, the CDR3 is TGTGCCAGCAGTTTAGCCGGGGCGACGATCTATCAGCCCCAGCATTTT. Its protein is CASSLAGATIYQPQHF.